The 14 T cell receptor beta chains in this list originate from one sample, sequenced in a study of shared clonotypes between healthy human individuals. TCRdb's copy holds only in-frame clones and misses some; the assay was immunoSEQ multiplex PCR. The repertoire has 150,000 to 200,000 clones, 85% to 95% of them found once; the top ten carry around 0.067%. What was sequenced was naive CD4+ T cells sorted from blood. Subset meaning: CD45RA+ positively selected. Every receptor here comes from a woman aged 25 to 39 in good health.

The CDR3 bases are TGTGCCAGCAGCTTTGGACAGGGTACGCAGTATTTT. Amino acids: CASSFGQGTQYF. The rearrangement joins TRBV13 to TRBJ2-3; 8 nucleotides align to TRBD1. Germline CDR1 PRHDT, CDR2 FYEKMQ (reference sequence). V trimming: 3 bases; J trimming: 8 bases; junction bases outside the gene matches: 1. The CDR3 extends over 12 amino acids.

This chain joins TRBV19 and TRBJ1-2, with 7 bases fitting TRBD1. This CDR3 is built from 17 residues. The germline CDR1 and CDR2 sequences are LNHDA and SQIVND (reference sequence). The junction had 17 bases not matched to a gene; V was cut back by 3 bases and J by 7 bases. CDR3 nucleotide sequence: TGTGCCAGTAGTATTCTTTTGTCCCGGACAGGCCTCCTTGGCTACACCTTC. Translated: CASSILLSRTGLLGYTF.

In regard to this clone: The sample carries other DNA sequences with the same CDR3. The chain employs TRBV7-2 and TRBJ2-7; D is undetermined. Per germline, CDR1 SGHTA and CDR2 FQGNSA. Trimming took off 1 base at V and 2 bases at J, with 9 bases between the two ends. This CDR3 has 14 residues. CDR3 residues: CASSLGASPYEQYF. CDR3 DNA sequence: TGTGCCAGCAGCTTAGGGGCTTCCCCCTACGAGCAGTACTTC.

This clone was recorded a few times. V is TRBV2 and J is TRBJ1-2; weak D call: TRBD1 (6 bases). CDR1 SNHLY and CDR2 FYNNEI come from the germline V gene. V lost 0 bases to trimming and J lost 4 bases, with 9 bases between them. The CDR3 length is 14 residues. DNA of the CDR3: TGTGCCAGCAGTGAAGCGGGGACAATCTATGGCTACACCTTC. This sequence encodes CASSEAGTIYGYTF.

The J gene is TRBJ1-6, the V gene TRBV7-9; D gene ambiguous. Germline assignment: CDR1 SEHNR and CDR2 FQNEAQ (reference sequence). Trimming removed 0 bases at V and 6 bases at J, with 3 bases between. The CDR3 sequence is 13 residues long. The CDR3 loop is CASSLAGNSPLHF. DNA of the CDR3: TGTGCCAGCAGCTTAGCTGGTAATTCACCCCTCCACTTT.

V usage is TRBV7-2 and J usage is TRBJ1-1, with 7 nucleotides matching TRBD1. CDR3 length: 13 residues. Germline values: CDR1 SGHTA, CDR2 FQGNSA. The ends lost 5 bases at V and 8 bases at J; junction bases unmatched: 8. CDR3 bases: TGTGCCAGCAGCCTCCTCACAGGGGCGGAAGCTTTCTTT. This codes for CASSLLTGAEAFF.

The rearrangement joins TRBV5-1 to TRBJ2-3; 8 bases fit TRBD1. The germline CDR1 and CDR2 sequences are SGHRS and YFSETQ. This CDR3 region has 14 residues. Unmatched junction bases numbered 1, after V lost 3 bases and J lost 1 base. CDR3 sequence (DNA): TGCGCCAGCAGCTCGGACAGGGGCACAGATACGCAGTATTTT. It codes for CASSSDRGTDTQYF. Using reference TRBV5-1 and TRBJ2-3 for the parts outside the CDR3, the full variable domain is KAGVTQTPRYLIKTRGQQVTLSCSPISGHRSVSWYQQTPGQGLQFLFEYFSETQRNKGNFPGRFSGRQFSNSRSEMNVSTLELGDSALYLCASSSDRGTDTQYFGPGTRLTVL.

The chain is built from TRBV6-1 and TRBJ1-5; 11 nucleotides agree with TRBD1. Germline trimming cut 5 bases from V and 6 bases from J; bases unmatched to any gene: 3. There are 14 residues in the CDR3. CDR1 is MNHNS, CDR2 SASEGT, per germline. In nucleotides, the CDR3 is TGTGCCAGCAGTCCGGGACAGGGGGTTCAGCCCCAGCATTTT. Protein: CASSPGQGVQPQHF.

CDR3 sequence reads: CASLQSPPTYGYTF. The CDR3 DNA reads TGTGCCAGTCTCCAATCCCCCCCAACCTATGGCTACACCTTC. This chain joins TRBV28 and TRBJ1-2; no definite D call. The length of the CDR3 is 14 residues. Germline loops: CDR1 MDHEN, CDR2 SYDVKM. V lost 9 bases to trimming and J lost 4 bases, with 18 bases between them.

The rearrangement links TRBV18 to TRBJ2-5; D is possibly TRBD2 (5 bases). There are 14 residues in the CDR3. Trimming pared 4 bases from V and 3 bases from J, leaving 12 bases between. From germline, CDR1 is KGHSH and CDR2 LQKENI. CDR3 coding DNA: TGTGCCAGCTCACGGGGAGTGGGGAAAGAGACCCAGTACTTC. Encoded protein: CASSRGVGKETQYF. Full variable domain (remainder filled in from reference TRBV18 and TRBJ2-5): NAGVMQNPRHLVRRRGQEARLRCSPMKGHSHVYWYRQLPEEGLKFMVYLQKENIIDESGMPKERFSAEFPKEGPSILRIQQVVRGDSAAYFCASSRGVGKETQYFGPGTRLLVL.

This clone came up a few times. V is TRBV7-9 and J is TRBJ1-3, with 7 bases that match TRBD1. Germline loops: CDR1 SEHNR, CDR2 FQNEAQ (reference sequence). The CDR3 has 16 amino acids. J gave up 0 bases and V 5 bases, and 7 bases lay outside the gene matches. In DNA, the CDR3 is TGTGCCAGCAGCCTGCAGGGGGAGAGCTCTGGAAACACCATATATTTT. It translates to CASSLQGESSGNTIYF.

This chain connects TRBV28 to TRBJ1-1; D is perhaps TRBD1 (6 bases). The CDR3 runs to 14 residues. The V and J ends lost 7 bases and 0 bases respectively, with 12 bases between them. The germline V gene has CDR1 MDHEN and CDR2 SYDVKM. CDR3 loop: CASNPDSLNTEAFF. Written as DNA, the CDR3 is TGTGCCAGCAACCCGGACAGTTTGAACACTGAAGCTTTCTTT. The full variable domain, completed using reference TRBV28 and TRBJ1-1, is DVKVTQSSRYLVKRTGEKVFLECVQDMDHENMFWYRQDPGLGLRLIYFSYDVKMKEKGDIPEGYSVSREKKERFSLILESASTNQTSMYLCASNPDSLNTEAFFGQGTRLTVV.

The chain is built from TRBV28 and TRBJ2-2; D is tentatively TRBD1 or TRBD2 (6 bases each). This CDR3 has 15 amino acids. The ends were cut back, 4 bases at V and 4 bases at J, with 13 bases in the middle. Germline values: CDR1 MDHEN, CDR2 SYDVKM. CDR3 coding DNA: TGTGCCAGCAGTTCACGGGGGCCGGGCACCGGGGAGCTGTTTTTT. Its translation is CASSSRGPGTGELFF.

The CDR3 protein is CASSLTSGRINEQFF. The CDR3 nucleotides are TGTGCCAGCAGTCTGACTAGCGGGAGGATCAATGAGCAGTTCTTC. This chain uses TRBV2 with TRBJ2-1; 13 nucleotides agree with TRBD2. CDR3 length: 15 amino acids. Trimming took 5 bases from V and 6 from J; bases not matched to a gene: 4. The germline V gene has CDR1 SNHLY and CDR2 FYNNEI. The full variable domain, in which reference TRBV2 and TRBJ2-1 provide the parts outside the CDR3, is EPEVTQTPSHQVTQMGQEVILRCVPISNHLYFYWYRQILGQKVEFLVSFYNNEISEKSEIFDDQFSVERPDGSNFTLKIRSTKLEDSAMYFCASSLTSGRINEQFFGPGTRLTVL.